This T cell receptor beta chain was found in a study of blood T cell repertoires in COVID-19. Assay used: immunoSEQ multiplex PCR; TCRdb lists only in-frame clones, some missing. The sample carries 300,000 to 350,000 clones, approximately 86% recorded once. Trimming took off 9 bases at V and 2 bases at J, with 9 bases between the two ends. CDR3 length: 12 residues. In this sample, this clone turned up once. Material: PBMCs or T cells enriched from blood (not recorded which). The V gene is TRBV12-3 or TRBV12-4, the J gene TRBJ2-3; weak D call: TRBD1 (6 bases). The receptor's source is a woman between 40 and 55 years old with acute COVID-19. The CDR3 here is CASTGNTDTQYF. The CDR3 bases are TGTGCCAGTACAGGGAACACAGATACGCAGTATTTT.